Listed below are T cell receptor beta chains from one sample, sequenced in a study of long-term antiretroviral therapy in people with HIV. Generated by immunoSEQ multiplex PCR, the TCRdb table keeps only in-frame clones and is missing some. The sample records 20,000 to 30,000 clones, roughly 88% being singletons. Sequenced material: unsorted PBMCs, taken more than 4.3 years after starting antiretroviral therapy. The origin of the receptors is a man in his thirties or forties with HIV. The CDR3 runs from the conserved cysteine through the conserved F or W. Fields, in order: V gene, J gene, D gene, clone size, CDR3 protein, CDR3 DNA. A D gene is named only where the DNA matches it firmly. Clone size is stated in some rows and not others, as once, few, many or a class when expanded.

>TRBV9|TRBJ1-2|NA|NA
CASRERGGYGYTF
TGTGCCAGCAGAGAAAGGGGCGGCTATGGCTACACCTTC
>TRBV6-6|TRBJ1-1|TRBD1|NA
CASSYGTQGSEAFF
TGTGCCAGCAGTTACGGGACACAGGGGTCTGAAGCTTTCTTT
>TRBV2|TRBJ1-6|NA|NA
CASRTRAPLPLHF
TGTGCCAGCAGGACCCGGGCCCCCCTTCCCCTCCACTTT
>TRBV19|TRBJ2-1|NA|NA
CASSSETRHEQFF
TGTGCCAGTAGTTCCGAGACTAGACATGAGCAGTTCTTC
>TRBV5-1|TRBJ2-7|TRBD2|once
CASSLAGTSGEQYF
TGCGCCAGCAGCTTAGCCGGGACTAGCGGCGAGCAGTACTTC
>TRBV30|TRBJ1-2|NA|NA
CACGVGYTF
TGTGCCTGTGGAGTTGGCTACACCTTC
>TRBV9|TRBJ1-2|NA|once
CASSVGQEFSYGYTF
TGTGCCAGCAGCGTAGGGCAGGAGTTCTCCTATGGCTACACCTTC
>TRBV5-4|TRBJ1-6|NA|few
CASSSFRQYNSPLHF
TGTGCCAGCAGCTCATTTCGACAGTATAATTCACCCCTCCACTTT
>TRBV19|TRBJ1-5|NA|NA
CASSVSGGQPQHF
TGTGCCAGTAGTGTGTCTGGCGGGCAGCCCCAGCATTTT
>TRBV10-3|TRBJ2-7|TRBD1|NA
CAIRGDRESYEQYF
TGTGCCATCAGGGGGGACAGGGAATCCTACGAGCAGTACTTC
>TRBV18|TRBJ2-6|TRBD1|NA
CASNQQGAGANVLTF
TGTGCCAGCAACCAACAGGGGGCTGGGGCCAACGTCCTGACTTTC
>TRBV7-2|TRBJ2-5|TRBD2|NA
CASSLAAGGPLGTQYF
TGTGCCAGCAGCTTAGCCGCGGGAGGGCCTCTGGGGACCCAGTACTTC
>TRBV20-1|TRBJ1-3|TRBD1|NA
CSARDRNTIYF
TGCAGTGCTAGGGACAGGAATACCATATATTTT
>TRBV5-1|TRBJ2-7|NA|NA
CASSYKPSGSSYEQYF
TGCGCCAGCAGCTATAAACCTTCAGGGAGCTCCTACGAGCAGTACTTC
>TRBV7-8|TRBJ2-3|NA|NA
CASSLVAWDTQYF
TGTGCCAGCAGCTTAGTTGCGTGGGATACGCAGTATTTT
>TRBV11-2|TRBJ2-7|TRBD2|NA
CASSVPGGVGYEQYF
TGTGCCAGCAGCGTCCCGGGGGGTGTGGGCTACGAGCAGTACTTC
>TRBV7-8|TRBJ1-6|NA|few
CASSLQLNSPLHF
TGTGCCAGCAGCTTGCAGCTTAATTCACCCCTCCACTTT
>TRBV11-2|TRBJ1-6|NA|NA
CASSLGGGGNSPLHF
TGTGCCAGCAGCTTAGGGGGGGGAGGGAATTCACCCCTCCACTTT
>TRBV11-2|TRBJ1-2|NA|NA
CASSRGWEYGYTF
TGTGCCAGCAGCCGAGGGTGGGAGTATGGCTACACCTTC
>TRBV6-6|TRBJ1-6|NA|NA
CASSFGADNSPLHF
TGTGCCAGCAGCTTTGGGGCCGATAATTCACCCCTCCACTTT
>TRBV5-6|TRBJ2-3|NA|NA
CASTDLWRRGEDTQYF
TGTGCCAGCACCGATCTCTGGAGGCGGGGCGAAGATACGCAGTATTTT
>TRBV7-2|TRBJ1-5|NA|NA
CASTQGGRGHQPQHF
TGTGCCAGCACCCAAGGGGGTCGAGGGCATCAGCCCCAGCATTTT
>TRBV27|TRBJ2-3|NA|NA
CASSLGQPTDTQYF
TGTGCCAGCAGTTTGGGCCAACCCACAGATACGCAGTATTTT
>TRBV7-8|TRBJ1-1|TRBD1|once
CASTFWTGNTEAFF
TGTGCCAGCACCTTCTGGACAGGGAACACTGAAGCTTTCTTT
>TRBV28|TRBJ1-2|NA|NA
CASLQGNGYTF
TGTGCCAGCTTGCAGGGGAATGGCTACACCTTC
>TRBV7-9|TRBJ2-4|NA|NA
CASSLGVSQNIQYF
TGTGCCAGCAGCTTAGGAGTATCTCAAAACATTCAGTACTTC
>TRBV7-3|TRBJ2-3|NA|NA
CASSPRRGPTDTQYF
TGTGCCAGCAGCCCCCGGCGGGGCCCCACAGATACGCAGTATTTT